The rows below give T cell receptor beta chains drawn from one sample of a study of blood T cells in healthy people across ages. TCRdb passed the 5' RACE reads through MiXCR, listing each CDR3 protein once. The sample consists of about 1.6 million distinct CDR3 sequences, roughly 32% of them appearing once. Sequencing was done on a sample of blood. The receptors derive from a woman aged 25 to 45 in good health. CDR3s leave out the opening cysteine and the closing phenylalanine or tryptophan. The D gene is left open where the match is weak.

TRBJ2-1,NA,TRBV20-1,SARDSLYNEQF
TRBJ1-4,NA,TRBV15,ATSRDRGGYEKRF
TRBJ1-1,NA,TRBV29-1,SAISGLSPTPIARNTEAF
NA,NA,TRBV6-2/TRBV6-3,ASSRTDTYEQY
TRBJ2-7,TRBD1,TRBV28,ASTETGGYEQY
TRBJ2-1,NA,TRBV6-1,ASSGPLLRQYNEQF
TRBJ2-5,NA,TRBV30,ASRRGPPPETQY
TRBJ1-2,TRBD1,TRBV20-1,SALQGAYYGYT
TRBJ2-1,NA,TRBV7-9,ASSTTAQRAYNEQF
TRBJ2-7,NA,TRBV9,ASSVGTGVAYEQY
TRBJ2-1,TRBD2,TRBV4-1,ASSQGADRTSGPREQF
TRBJ2-7,TRBD2,TRBV5-6,ASSPGGGSGMNEQY
TRBJ1-5,NA,TRBV4-2,ASSQLGGLGNQPQH
TRBJ2-3,TRBD2,TRBV5-1,ASSSADLAGGPRDTQY
TRBJ2-7,TRBD2,TRBV5-8,ASSYPGTKYEQY
TRBJ1-5,NA,TRBV6-4,APFSRDLNQPQH
TRBJ2-1,TRBD2,TRBV7-9,ASSFGTGGEQF
TRBJ2-7,NA,TRBV28,ASGNPTAPSYEQY
TRBJ2-7,TRBD2,TRBV12-3/TRBV12-4,ASSFVGGGFDEQY
TRBJ2-4,TRBD2,TRBV11-2,ASSLLTGAGGGNIQY
TRBJ1-2,NA,TRBV7-9,ASSLLKGGGYT
TRBJ2-7,TRBD2,TRBV5-1,ASSQGLAGPEQY
TRBJ2-1,NA,TRBV11-1,ASSSNDSPYNGQF
TRBJ1-1,NA,TRBV12-3/TRBV12-4,ASSWSQGQGEAF
TRBJ2-5,TRBD2,TRBV28,ASRLGTSGTPRAQY
TRBJ2-7,NA,TRBV12-3/TRBV12-4,ASRSGPYEQY
TRBJ2-6,NA,TRBV12-3/TRBV12-4,ASTSVSSGANVLT
TRBJ1-5,NA,TRBV28,ASSALGSGSNQPQH
TRBJ2-1,NA,TRBV18,ASSPLVAPSEQF
TRBJ2-4,TRBD2,TRBV28,ASSFLTGGRQY
TRBJ2-3,NA,TRBV10-3,AISWGDTQY
TRBJ2-1,TRBD2,TRBV20-1,SARASGRALNEQF
TRBJ1-1,TRBD1,TRBV7-9,ASSPRTGGGGVAF
TRBJ2-7,NA,TRBV7-2,ASSVTSNSYEQY
TRBJ2-5,NA,TRBV11-2,ASSLQGGRQETQY
TRBJ2-1,TRBD2,TRBV12-3/TRBV12-4,ASSPGLARGNEQF
TRBJ2-5,TRBD2,TRBV7-8,ASSRRLAGGLETQY
TRBJ1-1,TRBD1,TRBV12-3/TRBV12-4,ASSPTPGGEAF
TRBJ1-2,NA,TRBV4-1,ASRRTRGSNYGYT
TRBJ2-3,NA,TRBV4-1,ASSQVRSGRPWQY
TRBJ2-1,TRBD1,TRBV10-3,AISERQGAHEQF
TRBJ2-1,TRBD2,TRBV6-2/TRBV6-3,ASSPYKTSGRSYNEQF
TRBJ2-1,NA,TRBV19,ASSTRQAKSFNEQF
TRBJ1-1,NA,TRBV3-1,ASSQGQRGAF
TRBJ2-3,TRBD2,TRBV5-4,ASSREGRADTQY
TRBJ1-2,NA,TRBV12-3/TRBV12-4,ASSSSGSGGYT
TRBJ2-1,TRBD2,TRBV10-3,AISDLLAGVNNEQF
TRBJ2-1,TRBD2,TRBV7-8,ASSLAPPGTSGSEQF
TRBJ2-7,NA,TRBV3-1,ASSQEGMGLTSYEQY